The clone carrying this TCR beta chain was counted only a few times. RNA, once extracted, was reverse transcribed into cDNA for use as the sequencing template. Some clones are missing from TCRdb's copy, which holds only in-frame ones; the method was immunoSEQ multiplex PCR. The sample has about 110,000 clones; 50% to 60% are singletons. This sample is drawn from a study of CD8+ T cells in alopecia areata. The V and J ends lost 0 bases and 3 bases, in that order; junction bases with no gene match: 3. The germline CDR1 and CDR2 sequences are SQVTM and ANQGSEA. The CDR3 contains 15 residues. Sample: NKG2D-low CD8+ T cells sorted from blood. The chain is built from TRBV29-1 and TRBJ1-2; TRBD1 aligns across 11 bases. The sequence came from a human donor with alopecia areata. The CDR3 bases are TGCAGCGTTGAAGAAATGGACAGGGGGCACTATGGCTACACCTTC. Translating it yields CSVEEMDRGHYGYTF.